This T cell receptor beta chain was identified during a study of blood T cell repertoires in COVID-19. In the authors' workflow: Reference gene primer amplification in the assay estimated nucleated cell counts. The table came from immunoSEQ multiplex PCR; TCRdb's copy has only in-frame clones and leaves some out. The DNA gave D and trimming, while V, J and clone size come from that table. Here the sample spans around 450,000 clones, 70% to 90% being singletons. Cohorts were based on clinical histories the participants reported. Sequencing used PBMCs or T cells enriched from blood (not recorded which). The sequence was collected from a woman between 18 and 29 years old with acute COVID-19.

CDR3 coding DNA: TGTGCCAGCAGCTCTCCCTCGTGGGCGTCTAACTATGGCTACACCTTC. Its translation is CASSSPSWASNYGYTF. The V gene is TRBV5-4, the J gene TRBJ1-2; D is unclear. Trimming cost V 3 bases and J 0 bases, with 15 bases left between them. Germline V gene sequence: CDR1 SGHNT, CDR2 YYREEE (reference sequence). This CDR3 comprises 16 residues.